Sequencing of this T cell receptor beta chain was carried out in a study of technical replicates of blood from a handful of donors. As to this clone: Relative to the germline gene, one junction end is altered; a read error may explain this.

The CDR3 sequence is 18 residues long. Germline loops: CDR1 MNHEY, CDR2 SMNVEV (reference sequence). Profiling relied on immunoSEQ multiplex PCR, and the TCRdb table lists in-frame clones only, not all of them. The sample gives 80,000 to 95,000 clones, 90% to 96% of which show up once; approximately 0.36% is in the top ten. The J gene is TRBJ2-6, the V gene TRBV27; 8 bases line up with TRBD2. Sample: T cells isolated from PBMCs. The TCR sequence derives from a human donor in good health. The CDR3 reads CASSSTSGPSSGVNVLTF. CDR3 nucleotides: TGTGCCAGCAGTTCCACTAGCGGCCCTAGCTCTGGGGTCAACGTCCTGACTTTC.